Listed below are T cell receptor beta chains from one sample, sequenced in a study of cytomegalovirus exposure and HLA in healthy donors. This table comes from immunoSEQ multiplex PCR, and its TCRdb copy is limited to in-frame clones, with some not included. The sample comprises roughly 100,000 clones, less than 85% of which are singletons, and 8.2% rests with the top ten. The sequenced sample was PBMCs. Every receptor here comes from a middle-aged man in good health and CMV-seropositive. CDR3s include the opening cysteine and the closing phenylalanine or tryptophan. A D gene is named only where the DNA matches it firmly. Rows give clone size only sometimes, using once, few, many, or a class for an expanded clone.

>NA|TRBV18|TRBJ2-3|TRBD1
TGTGCCAGCTCATCGACAGGGGCTAACACAGATACGCAGTATTTT
CASSSTGANTDTQYF
>once|TRBV18|TRBJ2-3|TRBD1
TGTGCCAGCTCACCTACACAGGGGACCACAGATACGCAGTATTTT
CASSPTQGTTDTQYF
>NA|TRBV28|TRBJ2-5|NA
TGTGCCAGCAGTTCCATCTTGACAGGAAATGGGATAGGGACCCAGTACTTC
CASSSILTGNGIGTQYF
>NA|TRBV4-1|TRBJ2-3|TRBD1
TGCGCCAGCAGCCAGCGACAGGGGACAGATACGCAGTATTTT
CASSQRQGTDTQYF
>few|TRBV19|TRBJ2-3|NA
TGTGCCAGTAGTCCGTGGCAGGACACAGATACGCAGTATTTT
CASSPWQDTDTQYF
>NA|TRBV7-2|TRBJ2-1|TRBD2
TGTGCCAGCAGGATCGGGACTAGCAGATTCAATGAGCAGTTCTTC
CASRIGTSRFNEQFF
>NA|TRBV28|TRBJ2-7|NA
TGTGCCAGCAGCCCTGGGCAGGGGTATCGTTACGAGCAGTACTTC
CASSPGQGYRYEQYF
>NA|TRBV6-6|TRBJ1-1|NA
TGTGCCAGCAGCGGACAGAGAGCGCGTGAAGCTTTCTTT
CASSGQRAREAFF
>once|TRBV27|TRBJ2-3|TRBD2
TGTGCCAGCAGTTTACGGGGTGGGGGGGCAGATACGCAGTATTTT
CASSLRGGGADTQYF
>NA|TRBV14|TRBJ2-6|NA
TGTGCCAGCAGCCCCAGCTCTGGGGCCAACGTCCTGACTTTC
CASSPSSGANVLTF
>NA|TRBV19|TRBJ2-3|NA
TGTGCCAGTAGTATACAGGGGATAGATACGCAGTATTTT
CASSIQGIDTQYF
>NA|TRBV9|TRBJ2-7|TRBD1
TGTGCCAGCAGCCCTACAGGGGCCACCTACTACGAGCAGTACTTC
CASSPTGATYYEQYF
>NA|TRBV30|TRBJ2-7|NA
TGTGCCTGGAGTGTAGGAGGGGTGGGCTACGAGCAGTACTTC
CAWSVGGVGYEQYF
>NA|TRBV30|TRBJ1-1|NA
TGTGCCTGGAGTGTACGAGCCATTCTTATGAACACTGAAGCTTTCTTT
CAWSVRAILMNTEAFF
>NA|TRBV7-3|TRBJ2-7|TRBD2
TGTGCCAGCAGCCTTACTAGCGGGTACGAGCAGTACTTC
CASSLTSGYEQYF
>NA|TRBV5-1|TRBJ2-7|TRBD1
TGCGCCAGCAGCTCCGGGACAGGGATCTACGAGCAGTACTTC
CASSSGTGIYEQYF
>NA|TRBV7-9|TRBJ2-5|TRBD1
TGTGCCAGCAGCTTAGGAGACAGGGCCCTGTACTTC
CASSLGDRALYF
>NA|TRBV9|TRBJ2-1|TRBD2
TGTGCCAGCAGCGAGGCTAAGCGGGGGGGCATAGATGAGCAGTTCTTC
CASSEAKRGGIDEQFF
>NA|TRBV30|TRBJ2-5|NA
TGTGCCTGGAGTGTGAGGGGGGAGACCCAGTACTTC
CAWSVRGETQYF
>NA|TRBV19|TRBJ2-6|NA
TGTGCCAGTAGTATAAATCCGAGGGCCCCCGGGGCCAACGTCCTGACTTTC
CASSINPRAPGANVLTF
>NA|TRBV20-1|TRBJ1-2|NA
TGCAGTGCTAGGGCCCTTCTTGGCTACACCTTC
CSARALLGYTF
>NA|TRBV28|TRBJ1-3|TRBD1
TGTGCCAGCAGTTCCCTCAGGGGGCGCGGAAACACCATATATTTT
CASSSLRGRGNTIYF
>NA|TRBV7-6|TRBJ2-2|NA
TGTGCCAGCAGCTTAAATCTAGCCGGGGAGCTGTTTTTT
CASSLNLAGELFF
>NA|TRBV15|TRBJ2-1|NA
TGTGCCACCAGCCCCAGGGGAACACTGTCAAATCCCTACAATGAGCAGTTCTTC
CATSPRGTLSNPYNEQFF
>once|TRBV9|TRBJ2-6|NA
TGTGCCAGCAGCCCAAGAACAGGGTCTGGGGCCAACGTCCTGACTTTC
CASSPRTGSGANVLTF
>NA|TRBV6-5|TRBJ1-4|TRBD1
TGTGCCAGCAGTGAAGGGACAGGACATGAAAAACTGTTTTTT
CASSEGTGHEKLFF
>NA|TRBV9|TRBJ2-1|NA
TGTGCCAGCAGCGTCTTCCAGGACAGTAACGAGCAGTTCTTC
CASSVFQDSNEQFF
>NA|TRBV29-1|TRBJ2-7|TRBD2
TGCAGCGTGGAGGGCCTAGCGGGACGGATGGGGGAGCAGTACTTC
CSVEGLAGRMGEQYF
>NA|TRBV4-1|TRBJ2-7|NA
TGCGCCAGCAGCCAAACAAGATCCAGCTCCTACGAGCAGTACTTC
CASSQTRSSSYEQYF
>NA|TRBV4-3|TRBJ2-3|TRBD2
TGCGCCAGCAGCCAGTTAGTGGCGGGGGGGCAACCAGATACGCAGTATTTT
CASSQLVAGGQPDTQYF
>NA|TRBV19|TRBJ1-2|NA
TGTGCCAGTAGTAACTCCTATGGCTACACCTTC
CASSNSYGYTF
>NA|TRBV7-2|TRBJ1-1|NA
TGTGCCAGCAGCATCCGGGACACACGAGAAGCTTTCTTT
CASSIRDTREAFF